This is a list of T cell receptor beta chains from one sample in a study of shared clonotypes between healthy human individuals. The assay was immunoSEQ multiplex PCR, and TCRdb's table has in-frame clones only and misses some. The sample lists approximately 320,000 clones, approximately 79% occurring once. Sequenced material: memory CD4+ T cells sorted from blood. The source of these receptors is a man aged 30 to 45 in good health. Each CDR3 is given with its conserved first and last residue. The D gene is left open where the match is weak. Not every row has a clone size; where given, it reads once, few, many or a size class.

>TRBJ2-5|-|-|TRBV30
TGTGCCTGGACCGGGGCCGTTGAAGAGACCCAGTACTTC
CAWTGAVEETQYF
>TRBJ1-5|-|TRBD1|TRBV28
TGTGCCAGCAGCCGGGACAGCGCCACGAATCAGCCCCAGCATTTT
CASSRDSATNQPQHF
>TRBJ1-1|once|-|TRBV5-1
TGCGCCAGCAGCCCAAGGACCGAAACGAACACTGAAGCTTTCTTT
CASSPRTETNTEAFF
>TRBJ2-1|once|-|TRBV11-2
TGTGCCAGCAGCTCCCTAGGAGAAGGAGTGGGTGAGCAGTTCTTC
CASSSLGEGVGEQFF
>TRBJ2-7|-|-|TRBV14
TGTGCCAGCAGCCTCTCGGCCCTCTACGAGCAGTACTTC
CASSLSALYEQYF
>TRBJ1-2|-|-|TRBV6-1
TGTGCCAGCAGTGAAGTGGGTAGATATGGCTACACCTTC
CASSEVGRYGYTF
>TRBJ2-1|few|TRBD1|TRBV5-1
TGCGCCAGCGACCCGGGACAGGGTAAGGTTGAGCAGTTCTTC
CASDPGQGKVEQFF
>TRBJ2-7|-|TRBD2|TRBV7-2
TGTGCCAGCAGCCCCACACCGACTTGGCGGGAGGTTGCCTACGAGCAGTACTTC
CASSPTPTWREVAYEQYF
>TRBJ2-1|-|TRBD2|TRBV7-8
TGTGCCAGCAGCTTAGACGGGACTAGCGGTTACAATGAGCAGTTCTTC
CASSLDGTSGYNEQFF
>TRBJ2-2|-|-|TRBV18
TGTGCCAGCTCACCGGTCTTTGGCACGCCTACCTTCGGGGAGCTGTTTTTT
CASSPVFGTPTFGELFF
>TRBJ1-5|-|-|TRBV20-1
TGCAGTGCTAGAGATTGGAGGCCCCAGCATTTT
CSARDWRPQHF
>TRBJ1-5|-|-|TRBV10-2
TGCGCCAGCAGTGAGTTGGTAGGGGTCAATCAGCCCCAGCATTTT
CASSELVGVNQPQHF
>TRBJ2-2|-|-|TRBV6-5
TGTGCCAGCAGTTACTTACCTCTTCAGGTTACCGGGGAGCTGTTTTTT
CASSYLPLQVTGELFF
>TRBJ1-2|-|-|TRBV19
TGTGCCAGTAGTACAACAGCTTATGGCTACACCTTC
CASSTTAYGYTF
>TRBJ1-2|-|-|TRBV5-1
TGCGCCAGCAGTTTAGGACAAATTAACTATGGCTACACCTTC
CASSLGQINYGYTF
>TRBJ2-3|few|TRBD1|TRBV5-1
TGCGCCAGCAGCTCGACAGGGCCAGATACGCAGTATTTT
CASSSTGPDTQYF
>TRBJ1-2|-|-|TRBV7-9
TGTGCCAGCAGCTTAAGGACGAACTATGGCTACACCTTC
CASSLRTNYGYTF
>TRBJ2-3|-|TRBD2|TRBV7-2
TGTGCCAGCAGCTTACGGGGGGGCTTAGATACGCAGTATTTT
CASSLRGGLDTQYF
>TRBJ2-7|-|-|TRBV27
TGTGCCAGCAGTCGATGGGGTTACGAGCAGTACTTC
CASSRWGYEQYF
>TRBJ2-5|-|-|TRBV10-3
TGTGCCATCAGTGAGCTGGGCAGCGGCCAAGAGACCCAGTACTTC
CAISELGSGQETQYF
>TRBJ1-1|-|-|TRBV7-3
TGTGCCAGCAGCTCTATGGCGGGGAACACTGAAGCTTTCTTT
CASSSMAGNTEAFF
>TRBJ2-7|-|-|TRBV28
TGTGCCAGCAGTTTACAGGAATACGAGCAGTACTTC
CASSLQEYEQYF
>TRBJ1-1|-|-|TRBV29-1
TGCAGCGCCCGGACATGGCTGAACACTGAAGCTTTCTTT
CSARTWLNTEAFF
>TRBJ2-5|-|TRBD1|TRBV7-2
TGTGCCAGCAACCGCGACAGGGGCCGACAAGAGACCCAGTACTTC
CASNRDRGRQETQYF
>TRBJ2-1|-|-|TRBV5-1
TGCGCCAGCAGCACAAATTACAATGAGCAGTTCTTC
CASSTNYNEQFF
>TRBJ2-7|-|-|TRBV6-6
TGTGCCAGCACCCACCGGGAATCCTACGAGCAGTACTTC
CASTHRESYEQYF
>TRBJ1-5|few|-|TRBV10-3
TGTGCCATCAGTGATAGCACCAACAGCAATCAGCCCCAGCATTTT
CAISDSTNSNQPQHF
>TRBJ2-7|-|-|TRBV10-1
TGCGCCAGCAGCCCAGGGTCCCCCTACGAGCAGTACTTC
CASSPGSPYEQYF
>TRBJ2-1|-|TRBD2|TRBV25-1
TGTGCCAGCAGAACGGGAGGCTGGGTTGGTGAGCAGTTCTTC
CASRTGGWVGEQFF
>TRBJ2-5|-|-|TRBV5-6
TGTGCCAGCAGCTTGGACCCCACTCAGACCCAGTACTTC
CASSLDPTQTQYF
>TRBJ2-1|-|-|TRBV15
TGTGCCACCAGCAGAGATCTAAGTAGCCATGAGCAGTTCTTC
CATSRDLSSHEQFF
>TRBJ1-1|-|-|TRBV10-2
TGCGCCAGCAGTGAGGGCGGACGTGAAGCTTTCTTT
CASSEGGREAFF
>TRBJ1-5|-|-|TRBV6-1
TGTGCCAGCAGTTTTACTCTAGGGCCCCAGCATTTT
CASSFTLGPQHF
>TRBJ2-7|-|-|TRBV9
TGTGCCAGCAGCGTAGTTGGCCAGGGCGAGCAGTACTTC
CASSVVGQGEQYF
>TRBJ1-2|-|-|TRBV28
TGTGCCAGCAGTCCATACAGCCTGGATTATGGCTACACCTTC
CASSPYSLDYGYTF
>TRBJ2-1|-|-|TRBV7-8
TGTGCCAGCAGCTTATCTAGGTTGAATGAGCAGTTCTTC
CASSLSRLNEQFF
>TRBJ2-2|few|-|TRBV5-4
TGTGCCAGCAGCTCACAAGGAAGGATGTCCGGGGAGCTGTTTTTT
CASSSQGRMSGELFF
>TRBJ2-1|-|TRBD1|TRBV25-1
TGTGCCAGCAGTGGGACAGGGGTTTACAATGAGCAGTTCTTC
CASSGTGVYNEQFF
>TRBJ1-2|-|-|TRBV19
TGTGCCAGTTTGGGACCGGTGGAAGCCTATGGCTACACCTTC
CASLGPVEAYGYTF
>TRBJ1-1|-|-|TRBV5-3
TGTGCCCGGGGCCGGGTGAACACTGAAGCTTTCTTT
CARGRVNTEAFF
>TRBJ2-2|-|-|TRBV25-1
TGTGCCAGCAGCAGGCTCCCCGGGGAGCTGTTTTTT
CASSRLPGELFF
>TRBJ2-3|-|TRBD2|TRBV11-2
TGTGCCAGCAGCGGCGGACTAGTCTACACAGATACGCAGTATTTT
CASSGGLVYTDTQYF
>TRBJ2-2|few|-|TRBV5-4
TGTGCCAGCAGCTTGGAGGGGATCAACACCGGGGAGCTGTTTTTT
CASSLEGINTGELFF
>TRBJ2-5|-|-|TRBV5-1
TGCGCCAGCAGCCCAACACCACAAGAGACCCAGTACTTC
CASSPTPQETQYF
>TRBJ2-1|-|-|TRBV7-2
TGTGCCAGCAGCTTAGACGGTGGATATGGGTCCTACAATGAGCAGTTCTTC
CASSLDGGYGSYNEQFF
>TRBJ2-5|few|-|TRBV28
TGTGCCAGCAGTTTATGGGCAAACCAAGAGACCCAGTACTTC
CASSLWANQETQYF
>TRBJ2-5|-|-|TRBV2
TGTGCCAGCAGCCCACAGCAGGAGACCCAGTACTTC
CASSPQQETQYF
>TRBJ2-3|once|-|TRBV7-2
TGTGCCAGCAGCGTCGGTGCTCCAAGCACAGATACGCAGTATTTT
CASSVGAPSTDTQYF